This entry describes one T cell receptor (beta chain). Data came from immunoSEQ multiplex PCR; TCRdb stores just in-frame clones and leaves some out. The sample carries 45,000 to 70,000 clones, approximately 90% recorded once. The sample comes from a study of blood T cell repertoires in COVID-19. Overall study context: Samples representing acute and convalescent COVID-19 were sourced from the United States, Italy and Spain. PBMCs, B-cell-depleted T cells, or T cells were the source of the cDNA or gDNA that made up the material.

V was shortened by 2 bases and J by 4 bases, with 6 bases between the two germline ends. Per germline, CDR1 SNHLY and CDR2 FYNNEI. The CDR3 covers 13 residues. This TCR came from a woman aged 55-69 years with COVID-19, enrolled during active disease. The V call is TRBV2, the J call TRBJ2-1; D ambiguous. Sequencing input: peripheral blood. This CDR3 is CASSEWRYNEQFF. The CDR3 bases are TGTGCCAGCAGTGAATGGCGGTACAATGAGCAGTTCTTC.